A selection of T cell receptor beta chains follows, all from one sample in a study of blood T cell repertoires in COVID-19. The protocol was immunoSEQ multiplex PCR, while the TCRdb copy is restricted to in-frame clones and leaves out a portion. The data hold hundreds of thousands of clones, with about 90% observed a single time. Sequenced: PBMCs or T cells enriched from blood (not recorded which). These receptors were taken from a woman in her 30s who had recovered from COVID-19. Both conserved end residues are part of each CDR3. The D gene is left open where the match is weak. Only part of the rows carry a size: once, few, many, or a class if the clone is expanded.

D: TRBD2; J: TRBJ2-7; V: TRBV3-1/TRBV3-2; size: few; CDR3: CASSQVWTSGYEQYF; DNA: TGTGCCAGCAGCCAAGTGTGGACTAGCGGCTACGAGCAGTACTTC
D: NA; J: TRBJ1-3; V: TRBV5-1; size: NA; CDR3: CASSQGSSGNTIYF; DNA: TGCGCCAGCAGCCAAGGGAGTTCTGGAAACACCATATATTTT
D: NA; J: TRBJ1-2; V: TRBV2; size: few; CDR3: CASTGGADYGYTF; DNA: TGTGCCAGCACCGGGGGGGCGGATTATGGCTACACCTTC
D: NA; J: TRBJ1-5; V: TRBV15; size: few; CDR3: CATSRDDGSNQPQHF; DNA: TGTGCCACCAGCAGAGATGACGGGAGCAATCAGCCCCAGCATTTT
D: TRBD2; J: TRBJ2-3; V: TRBV15; size: once; CDR3: CATSMPLAGLDTQYF; DNA: TGTGCCACCAGCATGCCGCTAGCGGGGCTAGATACGCAGTATTTT
D: NA; J: TRBJ2-3; V: TRBV9; size: NA; CDR3: CASSPRSTGTDTQYF; DNA: TGTGCCAGCAGCCCCCGTAGTACCGGGACAGATACGCAGTATTTT
D: NA; J: TRBJ1-2; V: TRBV27; size: NA; CDR3: CASSSAVGETTNYGYTF; DNA: TGTGCCAGCAGTTCCGCGGTCGGGGAGACTACTAACTATGGCTACACCTTC
D: NA; J: TRBJ2-7; V: TRBV2; size: NA; CDR3: CASRQGFYEQYF; DNA: TGTGCCAGCAGGCAGGGTTTCTACGAGCAGTACTTC
D: NA; J: TRBJ1-2; V: TRBV14; size: NA; CDR3: CASSQAGDNYGYTF; DNA: TGTGCCAGCAGCCAAGCGGGGGATAACTATGGCTACACCTTC
D: NA; J: TRBJ2-5; V: TRBV11-2; size: NA; CDR3: CASSHTGTQYF; DNA: TGTGCCAGCAGCCACACGGGGACCCAGTACTTC
D: TRBD1; J: TRBJ2-5; V: TRBV3-1/TRBV3-2; size: NA; CDR3: CASSPLTGGRAETQYF; DNA: TGTGCCAGCAGTCCTCTTACAGGGGGGCGGGCAGAGACCCAGTACTTC
D: NA; J: TRBJ2-7; V: TRBV5-8; size: NA; CDR3: CASSFPGVSYEQYF; DNA: TGTGCCAGCAGCTTTCCGGGGGTCTCCTACGAGCAGTACTTC
D: TRBD1; J: TRBJ2-7; V: TRBV10-3; size: NA; CDR3: CAISELGQGDEQYF; DNA: TGTGCCATCAGTGAGTTAGGCCAGGGGGACGAGCAGTACTTC
D: TRBD2; J: TRBJ2-1; V: TRBV28; size: NA; CDR3: CASSPTSALRDEQFF; DNA: TGTGCCAGCAGTCCGACTAGCGCCTTAAGGGATGAGCAGTTCTTC
D: NA; J: TRBJ1-5; V: TRBV13; size: once; CDR3: CASSPREKGQPQHF; DNA: TGTGCCAGCAGCCCCCGGGAGAAAGGTCAGCCCCAGCATTTT
D: TRBD2; J: TRBJ2-7; V: TRBV6-5; size: NA; CDR3: CASRFGLGALYEQYF; DNA: TGTGCCAGCAGATTTGGACTAGGGGCTCTCTACGAGCAGTACTTC
D: NA; J: TRBJ2-7; V: TRBV6-5; size: NA; CDR3: CAGSYGQTYEQYF; DNA: TGTGCCGGCAGTTATGGGCAGACCTACGAGCAGTACTTC